The sequence of this TCR beta chain was determined in a study of patients and donors after allogeneic stem cell transplantation. CDR3 length equals 13 residues. The V and J ends lost 7 bases and 3 bases, in that order; junction bases with no gene match: 4. In TCRdb, the RT-PCR reads were re-called with MiXCR into one record per CDR3 protein. This table has about a million distinct CDR3 sequences, more than 15% appearing once. Only a few counts were recorded for this clonotype. The TCR originated in a human donor who was either an allogeneic HSCT recipient or a stem cell or donor lymphocyte infusion donor (not recorded which). It is not recorded whose cells these are; they may come from a transplant donor. The specimen was blood, either unsorted or a sorted T cell fraction (not recorded which). The genes are TRBV12-3 or TRBV12-4 and TRBJ1-2; 8 bases map to TRBD1. CDR3: CASTLRGHYGYTF. DNA for the CDR3: TGTGCCAGCACCCTCAGGGGGCACTATGGCTACACCTTC.